A selection of T cell receptor beta chains follows, all from one sample in a study of STAT5B mutations in CD4+ large granular lymphocyte leukemia. Measured with immunoSEQ multiplex PCR; TCRdb has only the in-frame clones, and not every one. The table lists about 48,000 clones, about 70% of them singletons, with 1.5% to 1.7% in the top ten. Material: CD4+ T cells from blood buffy coats. These receptors all stem from a human donor in good health. Each CDR3 is given with its conserved first and last residue.

TRBV6-6 CASSLEGPNTEAFF
TRBV7-8 CASSRATGVDEQFF
TRBV5-5 CASSWNIVDTQYF
TRBV6-5 CASSYPPGRVGNTIYF
TRBV28 CASTPGQGSYQPQHF
TRBV5-1 CASSLGQGAWNEQFF
TRBV14 CASSTLAGGRTDTQYF
TRBV7-9 CASSLDTAHYGYTF
TRBV18 CASSSETGTRSRNQPQHF
TRBV30 CAADRVTEAFF
TRBV11-1 CASSLDIQVGGEQFF
TRBV7-2 CASSSGQESYEQYF
TRBV18 CASSPEQTSSYNEQFF
TRBV5-1 CASSLALGRETQYF
TRBV5-1 CASSLLTGETQYF
TRBV2 CASSALDRNSPLHF
TRBV7-9 CASSSTANYGYTF
TRBV19 CASSVDTDTQYF
TRBV19 CASSRAGPGQGANYGYTF
TRBV30 CAWSGQIAPLHF
TRBV7-2 CASSLAGAGLGYEQYF
TRBV9 CASNSLPSSTDTQYF